A single sample is the source of the 15 T cell receptor beta chains below, sequenced in a study of shared clonotypes between healthy human individuals. Cells designated naive CD8 were CD45RO-negative and were positively selected for CCR7, with terminally differentiated effector memory CD45RA+ cells excluded. Sequenced by immunoSEQ multiplex PCR; TCRdb stores in-frame clones only, minus some. The profile shows about 2 million clones, approximately 95% of them singletons. The sequencing input was naive CD8+ T cells sorted from blood. The receptors shown here come from a man aged 18 to 35 in good health.

This sequence joins TRBV28 and TRBJ2-7; weak D call: TRBD1 (5 bases). Germline lookup yields CDR1 MDHEN and CDR2 SYDVKM. The CDR3 has 14 amino acids. V gave up 7 bases and J gave up 1 base, with 14 bases separating them. The CDR3, as DNA: TGTGCCAGCACCATTGGGGCAGCTTCCTACGAGCAGTACTTC. Its translation is CASTIGAASYEQYF.

This chain links TRBV7-9 with TRBJ2-1; TRBD2 aligns across 8 bases. Germline V CDR1 and CDR2: SEHNR, FQNEAQ (reference sequence). Trimming removed 5 bases from V and 6 bases from J; junction bases left unmatched: 6. The CDR3 has 14 amino acids. CDR3 protein: CASSPGGRSNEQFF. In DNA form, the CDR3 reads TGTGCCAGCAGCCCGGGGGGGCGGAGCAATGAGCAGTTCTTC.

This rearrangement joins TRBV4-1 to TRBJ2-2; possible D gene TRBD1, 5 bases. V was cut by 0 bases and J by 2 bases, with 13 bases left in between. This CDR3 comprises 17 residues. Germline CDR1 MGHRA, CDR2 YSYEKL. CDR3 amino acids: CASSQDQWQGNTGELFF. DNA for the CDR3: TGCGCCAGCAGCCAAGATCAATGGCAGGGCAACACCGGGGAGCTGTTTTTT.

V gene TRBV29-1 combines with J gene TRBJ2-7; no clear D gene. V dropped 4 bases and J dropped 2 bases, with 9 bases sitting between them. The CDR3 length is 12 residues. CDR1 and CDR2 from the germline V gene are SQVTM and ANQGSEA. CDR3 residues: CSVVTDTYEQYF. CDR3 DNA sequence: TGCAGCGTTGTCACTGATACCTACGAGCAGTACTTC.

Of note for this clone: This sample includes further DNA sequences coding for the same CDR3. The chain recombines TRBV30 with TRBJ2-7, with D possibly TRBD2 on 5 matching bases. This CDR3 spans 11 amino acids. CDR1 and CDR2 from the germline V gene are GTSNPN and SVGIG (reference sequence). The V end lost 3 bases, the J end lost 4 bases, and 7 bases lay between the germline ends. CDR3 in DNA: TGTGCCTGGAGGTCGGGGTACGAGCAGTACTTC. It translates to CAWRSGYEQYF.

The chain has TRBV4-1 and TRBJ2-7; D is possibly TRBD2 (6 bases). The V gene lost 1 base and the J gene lost 4 bases, with 17 bases spanning the gap. CDR1 MGHRA and CDR2 YSYEKL come from the germline V gene. CDR3 length: 16 amino acids. The CDR3 region has the DNA TGCGCCAGCAGCCAAGCTTTAGTTAGCGGTCGTTACGAGCAGTACTTC. As protein: CASSQALVSGRYEQYF.

The CDR3 sequence is CASSEEMTANYGYTF. The CDR3 nucleotides read TGTGCCAGCAGTGAAGAAATGACAGCAAACTATGGCTACACCTTC. The chain joins TRBV6-1 to TRBJ1-2, with D maybe TRBD1 (5 bases). V dropped 1 base and J dropped 2 bases, with 11 bases sitting between them. From germline, CDR1 is MNHNS and CDR2 SASEGT. The CDR3 has 15 amino acids.

About this clone itself: The sample has other DNA sequences that encode this CDR3 too. This chain links TRBV11-2 with TRBJ1-3; TRBD1 aligns across 10 bases. The CDR3 totals 16 residues. Looked up from germline, CDR1 is SGHAT and CDR2 is FQNNGV. The J segment lost 6 bases and the V segment lost 3 bases, leaving 8 bases of the junction unmatched. CDR3 loop: CASSLGPGTGENTIYF. Here the CDR3 DNA reads TGTGCCAGCAGCTTGGGTCCCGGGACAGGGGAAAACACCATATATTTT.

The table lists this clone with a count of one. The chain couples TRBV5-6 to TRBJ2-7; 10 bases are shared with TRBD2. CDR1 and CDR2 (germline): SGHDT, YYEEEE. Losses at the gene ends were 3 bases for V and 3 bases for J; bases not matched to a gene: 3. The CDR3 covers 14 residues. The CDR3, as DNA: TGTGCCAGCAGCTCTAGCGGGAGACACTACGAGCAGTACTTC. Its protein is CASSSSGRHYEQYF.

The V gene is TRBV4-1, the J gene TRBJ2-1, with D possibly TRBD2 on 5 matching bases. CDR1 is MGHRA, CDR2 YSYEKL, per germline. Trimming took 0 bases from V and 9 from J, leaving 9 bases between them. The CDR3 contains 13 residues. CDR3 bases: TGCGCCAGCAGCCAAGATAGCGCTATTGAGCAGTTCTTC. This sequence encodes CASSQDSAIEQFF.

The V and J genes are TRBV18 and TRBJ1-4; D remains unclear. Germline V gives CDR1 KGHSH, CDR2 LQKENI. The germline V and J ends were trimmed by 8 bases and 8 bases, with 18 bases remaining between them. The CDR3 spans 14 residues. The CDR3 sequence: CASAGPQDFEKLFF. The DNA of the CDR3 is TGTGCCAGCGCCGGCCCCCAGGATTTCGAAAAACTGTTTTTT.

This chain uses TRBV14 with TRBJ1-2; D may be TRBD1 (6 bases). Trimming cost V 0 bases and J 3 bases, with 14 bases left between them. The CDR3 runs 16 residues. Germline V gene sequence: CDR1 SGHDN, CDR2 FVKESK. The CDR3 sequence is CASSQDTGAQDYGYTF. The CDR3, as DNA: TGTGCCAGCAGCCAAGACACGGGGGCGCAAGACTATGGCTACACCTTC. The entire variable domain, with the rest obtained from reference TRBV14 and TRBJ1-2, is as follows: EAGVTQFPSHSVIEKGQTVTLRCDPISGHDNLYWYRRVMGKEIKFLLHFVKESKQDESGMPNNRFLAERTGGTYSTLKVQPAELEDSGVYFCASSQDTGAQDYGYTFGSGTRLTVV.

This clone was counted once. The chain links TRBV7-9 to TRBJ2-5; TRBD2 matches 7 bases. J lost 2 bases, V lost 5 bases, and 5 bases had no gene match. Germline assignment: CDR1 SEHNR and CDR2 FQNEAQ (reference sequence). The CDR3 is made up of 14 amino acids. CDR3 region: CASSPRLAQETQYF. DNA for the CDR3: TGTGCCAGCAGCCCTAGACTAGCACAAGAGACCCAGTACTTC.

The V and J genes are TRBV4-3 and TRBJ1-5, with 7 positions matching TRBD1. The trim removed 3 bases at V and 3 bases at J, leaving 5 bases unmatched. Germline CDR1 is LGHNA and CDR2 is YSLEER. The CDR3 is made up of 15 amino acids. The CDR3, as DNA: TGCGCCAGCAGCCAGCTTACAGGGGACAATCAGCCCCAGCATTTT. Translated, it gives CASSQLTGDNQPQHF.

V is TRBV2 and J is TRBJ1-1, with D possibly TRBD1 on 5 matching bases. CDR3 length: 15 amino acids. V was pared by 2 bases and J by 4 bases, with 14 bases between. CDR1 is SNHLY and CDR2 is FYNNEI in the germline V gene. The CDR3 reads CASSESNWQGTEAFF. CDR3 sequence (DNA): TGTGCCAGCAGTGAATCGAATTGGCAGGGCACTGAAGCTTTCTTT.